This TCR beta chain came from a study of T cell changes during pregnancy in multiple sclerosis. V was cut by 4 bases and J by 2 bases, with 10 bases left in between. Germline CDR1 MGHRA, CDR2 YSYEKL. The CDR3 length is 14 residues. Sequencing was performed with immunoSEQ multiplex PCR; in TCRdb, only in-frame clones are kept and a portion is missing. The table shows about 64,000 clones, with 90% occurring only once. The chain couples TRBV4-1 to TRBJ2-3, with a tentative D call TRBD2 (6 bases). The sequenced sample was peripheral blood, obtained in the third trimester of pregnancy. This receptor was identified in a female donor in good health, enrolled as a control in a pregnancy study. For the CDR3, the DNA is TGCGCCAGCAGCCCCAGACTAGTCACAGATACGCAGTATTTT. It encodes CASSPRLVTDTQYF.